This paragraph reports one T cell receptor beta chain. There is no known antigen for this receptor. Base qualities are missing; no much larger clone stands one base away. Looking up the germline V gene (reference sequence) yields CDR1 LNHDA and CDR2 SQIVND. V is pared back by 10 bases and J by 6 bases, with 27 bases lying between the germline termini. CDR3 length: 17 amino acids, cysteine to phenylalanine. Only CDR3 DNA is held: 51 bases, read in frame from base 1. Genomic DNA was isolated from the sorted cells so that the TCRbeta CDR3 region could be sequenced. TCRbeta CDR3 regions were sequenced using the immunoSEQ Assay. TCRdb carries this immuneACCESS record with in-frame sequences only. Its versions omit some clonotypes, under half of them owing to an unresolved V gene in the studies checked, with the rest unexplained. The sample table lists 30,000 to 45,000 clones, 87% of them with a count of one. The ten largest make up about a third of the sample.

This entry is derived from a study of OX40 agonist ivuxolimab in advanced cancers. Context from the whole study: Ivuxolimab was a fully human IgG2 agonistic monoclonal antibody targeting the costimulatory receptor OX40 (CD134). Among the roughly 50 dose-escalation patients, some 20 had hepatocellular carcinoma, some 15 melanoma, 9 renal cell carcinoma and 9 head and neck cancer. The paper reports the monotherapy dose-escalation portion (N = 52 patients) of the phase I ivuxolimab trial. The dose-escalation cohort was roughly 80% male with a mean age of about 60 years, ranging from about 20 to 80. Intravenous ivuxolimab was administered to patients every 2 weeks at six dose levels: 0.01, 0.1, 0.3, 1.5, 3 and 10 mg/kg. Peripheral TCRbeta sequencing aimed to test whether ivuxolimab altered TCR sequence diversity and caused clonal T-cell expansion. Partial responses occurred in three dose-escalation patients: two with cutaneous melanoma and one with hepatocellular carcinoma. Patients were allowed to have had prior anti-PD-1, anti-PD-L1 or anti-CTLA-4 therapy, and around 41% of the dose-escalation patients had previously received checkpoint inhibitors.

Overall study results and their limits: After ivuxolimab, expanded clones were on average more numerous among CD8+ T cells than among CD4+ T cells. The antigen specificity of the peripheral T cells that underwent clonal expansion was not determined. In the 0.1-3.0 mg/kg groups, partial responders had among the lowest normalized peripheral clonal expansion, particularly in CD8+ T cells. Low levels of normalized T-cell clonal expansion were also seen in some patients who did not respond. At doses from 0.1 to 3.0 mg/kg, clonal expansion was seen in both CD4+ and CD8+ blood T cells between baseline and week 6.

The trial excluded patients who had a history of autoimmune disease or were on systemic immunosuppression. Peripheral blood for TCR sequencing was collected from all dose cohorts at baseline, on cycle 4 day 1, and on cycle 7 day 1. The samples were drawn from a first-in-human, open-label, multicenter phase I dose-escalation trial of ivuxolimab. Adults with locally advanced or metastatic melanoma, renal cell carcinoma, hepatocellular carcinoma or head and neck squamous cell carcinoma were enrolled in the trial. Before TCR sequencing, CD4+ T cells and CD8+ T cells were sorted from peripheral blood as separate populations.

The receptor chain draws on TRBV19 and TRBJ2-2; the D call could be TRBD1 or TRBD2, with each sharing 5 bases. Sequencing used CD4+ or CD8+ T cells sorted from blood, obtained in a trial of the OX40 agonist ivuxolimab. The sequence derives from an adult with an advanced solid tumor such as melanoma, head and neck, liver or kidney cancer. The DNA sequence reads TGTGCCACGACCTCGGGCAGACAGAATGTCGGGGCCGGGGAGCTGTTTTTT. This codes for CATTSGRQNVGAGELFF.